Below, 6 T cell receptor beta chains from the same sample are listed, as sequenced in a study of OX40 agonist ivuxolimab in advanced cancers. Profiled with immunoSEQ multiplex PCR; TCRdb holds only in-frame clones, not every one. This sample has about 53,000 clones, with 85% to 90% found just once. The sequences come from CD4+ or CD8+ T cells sorted from blood, collected in a trial of the OX40 agonist ivuxolimab. Every receptor here comes from an adult with an advanced solid tumor such as melanoma, head and neck, liver or kidney cancer.

This clone was found a few times. The chain is built from TRBV30 and TRBJ1-1; tentatively, D is TRBD1 (5 bases). CDR1 and CDR2 (germline): GTSNPN, SVGIG (reference sequence). V dropped 7 bases and J dropped 2 bases, with 8 bases sitting between them. This CDR3 has 11 amino acids. The chain's CDR3 is CASGENTEAFF. As DNA, the CDR3 is TGTGCCTCGGGGGAAAACACTGAAGCTTTCTTT.

This sequence joins TRBV28 and TRBJ2-7; 11 bases match TRBD2. The CDR3 has 16 amino acids. The J segment lost 1 base and the V segment lost 3 bases, leaving 5 bases of the junction unmatched. Germline CDR1 and CDR2: MDHEN and SYDVKM. The CDR3 region is CASSLAGTSGSYEQYF. In DNA form, the CDR3 reads TGTGCCAGCAGTTTGGCCGGGACTAGCGGATCCTACGAGCAGTACTTC.

V is TRBV6-1 and J is TRBJ2-5; 8 nucleotides agree with TRBD2. The CDR3 sequence is 15 residues long. Trimming removed 6 bases from V and 1 base from J; junction bases left unmatched: 7. CDR1 and CDR2 (germline): MNHNS, SASEGT. The chain's CDR3 is CASRLAGMAQETQYF. As DNA, the CDR3 is TGTGCCAGCAGATTAGCGGGGATGGCCCAAGAGACCCAGTACTTC.

The chain joins TRBV13 to TRBJ2-6; possible D gene TRBD2, 5 bases. The CDR3 consists of 14 residues. Trimming cost V 6 bases and J 4 bases, with 10 bases left between them. Germline CDR1 and CDR2: PRHDT and FYEKMQ (reference sequence). The CDR3 protein is CASSGLAGANVLTF. In DNA form, the CDR3 reads TGTGCCAGCAGTGGACTGGCGGGGGCCAACGTCCTGACTTTC.

The chain joins TRBV7-2 to TRBJ2-1; D call uncertain. CDR1 and CDR2 from the germline V gene are SGHTA and FQGNSA. This CDR3 comprises 13 residues. V lost 1 base and J lost 6, with 7 bases in between. Here the CDR3 DNA reads TGTGCCAGCAGCTTAGGGCACGTCAATGAGCAGTTCTTC. This encodes CASSLGHVNEQFF.

The V call is TRBV10-1, the J call TRBJ1-1; TRBD1 is a possible D gene (5 bases). V was trimmed by 9 bases and J by 0 bases, leaving 11 bases between them. The CDR3 spans 13 residues. Germline-derived CDR1 and CDR2 are WNHNN and SYGVQD (reference sequence). CDR3 protein: CASRDGMNTEAFF. CDR3 DNA: TGCGCCAGTAGGGACGGGATGAACACTGAAGCTTTCTTT.